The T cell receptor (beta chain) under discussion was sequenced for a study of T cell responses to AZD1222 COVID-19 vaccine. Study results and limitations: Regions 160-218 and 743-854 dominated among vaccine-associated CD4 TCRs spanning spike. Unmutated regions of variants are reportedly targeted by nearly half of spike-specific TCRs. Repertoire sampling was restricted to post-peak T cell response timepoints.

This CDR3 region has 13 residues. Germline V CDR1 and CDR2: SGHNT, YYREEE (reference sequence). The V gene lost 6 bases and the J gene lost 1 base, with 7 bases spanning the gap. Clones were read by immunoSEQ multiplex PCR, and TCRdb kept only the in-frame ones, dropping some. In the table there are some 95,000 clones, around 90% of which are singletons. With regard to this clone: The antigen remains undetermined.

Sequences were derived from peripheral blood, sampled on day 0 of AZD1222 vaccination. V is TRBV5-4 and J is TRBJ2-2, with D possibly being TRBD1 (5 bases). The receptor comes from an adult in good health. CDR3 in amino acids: CASNDRNTGELFF. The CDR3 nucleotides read TGTGCCAGCAATGACAGGAACACCGGGGAGCTGTTTTTT.